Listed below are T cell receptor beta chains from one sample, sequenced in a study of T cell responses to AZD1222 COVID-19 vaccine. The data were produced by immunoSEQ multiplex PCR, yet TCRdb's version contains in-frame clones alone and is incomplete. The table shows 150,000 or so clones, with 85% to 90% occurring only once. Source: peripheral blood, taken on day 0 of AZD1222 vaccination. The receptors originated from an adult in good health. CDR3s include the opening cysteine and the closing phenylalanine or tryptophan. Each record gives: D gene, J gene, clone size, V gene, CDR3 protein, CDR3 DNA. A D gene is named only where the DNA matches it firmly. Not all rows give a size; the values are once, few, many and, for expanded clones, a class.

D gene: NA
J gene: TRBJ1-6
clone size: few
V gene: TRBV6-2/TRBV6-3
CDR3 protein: CASSYASTGRNSPLHF
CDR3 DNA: TGTGCCAGCAGTTACGCATCGACAGGTCGAAATTCACCCCTCCACTTT

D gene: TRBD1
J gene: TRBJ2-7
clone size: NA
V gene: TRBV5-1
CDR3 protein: CASGTGFGSYEQYF
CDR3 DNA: TGCGCCAGCGGGACAGGGTTTGGCTCCTACGAGCAGTACTTC

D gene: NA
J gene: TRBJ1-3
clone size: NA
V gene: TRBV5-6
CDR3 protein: CASTPRVDGNTIYF
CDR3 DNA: TGTGCCAGCACCCCCAGGGTAGACGGAAACACCATATATTTT

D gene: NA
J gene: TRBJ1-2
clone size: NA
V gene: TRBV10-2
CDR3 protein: CASSESLRGRGYGYTF
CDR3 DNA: TGCGCCAGCAGTGAGTCGCTGAGGGGCCGGGGGTATGGCTACACCTTC

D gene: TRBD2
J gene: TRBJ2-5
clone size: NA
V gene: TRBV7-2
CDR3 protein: CASSKDIAGGRQTQYF
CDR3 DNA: TGTGCCAGCAGCAAAGATATAGCGGGGGGCCGGCAGACCCAGTACTTC

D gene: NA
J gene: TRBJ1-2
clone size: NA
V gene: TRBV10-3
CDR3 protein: CAISSQGLGYTF
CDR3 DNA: TGTGCCATCAGTTCACAGGGCCTTGGCTACACCTTC

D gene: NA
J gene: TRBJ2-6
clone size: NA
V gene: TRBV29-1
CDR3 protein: CSAYGQEGSGANVLTF
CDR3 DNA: TGCAGCGCCTACGGACAGGAGGGCTCTGGGGCCAACGTCCTGACTTTC

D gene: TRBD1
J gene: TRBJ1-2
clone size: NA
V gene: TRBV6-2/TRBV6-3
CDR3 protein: CASSSTGGGYGYTF
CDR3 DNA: TGTGCCAGCAGTTCCACAGGGGGCGGATATGGCTACACCTTC

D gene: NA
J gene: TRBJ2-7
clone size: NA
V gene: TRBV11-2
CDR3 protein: CASSEGSDEQYF
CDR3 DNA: TGTGCCAGCAGCGAAGGATCGGACGAGCAGTACTTC

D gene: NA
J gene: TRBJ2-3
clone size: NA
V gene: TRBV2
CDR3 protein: CASSDRVTDTQYF
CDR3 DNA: TGTGCCAGCAGTGACCGAGTCACAGATACGCAGTATTTT

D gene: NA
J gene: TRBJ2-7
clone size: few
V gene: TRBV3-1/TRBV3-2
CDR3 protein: CASSQDRGARAYEAYEQYF
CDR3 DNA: TGTGCCAGCAGCCAAGATCGTGGGGCCCGTGCCTACGAGGCCTACGAGCAGTACTTC

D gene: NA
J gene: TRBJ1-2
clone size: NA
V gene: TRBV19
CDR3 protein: CASSIRTREFHF
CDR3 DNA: TGTGCCAGTAGTATACGCACACGGGAGTTCCACTTC

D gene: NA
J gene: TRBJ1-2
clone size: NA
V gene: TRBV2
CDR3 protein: CASSEEFTLGRGYTF
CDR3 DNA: TGTGCCAGCAGTGAAGAATTCACACTCGGAAGGGGCTACACCTTC

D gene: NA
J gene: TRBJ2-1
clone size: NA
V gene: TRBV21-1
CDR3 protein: CASREGRRNEQFF
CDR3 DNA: TGTGCCAGCAGAGAGGGGAGGAGGAATGAGCAGTTCTTC

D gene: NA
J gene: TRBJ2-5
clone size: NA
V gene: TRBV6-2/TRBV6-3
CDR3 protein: CASSYSGGRETQYF
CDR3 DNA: TGTGCCAGCAGTTACTCGGGGGGGCGGGAGACCCAGTACTTC

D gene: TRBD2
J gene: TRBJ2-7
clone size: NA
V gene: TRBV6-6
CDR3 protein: CASSYPPSGISYEQYF
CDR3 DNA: TGTGCCAGCAGTTACCCTCCTAGCGGGATCTCCTACGAGCAGTACTTC

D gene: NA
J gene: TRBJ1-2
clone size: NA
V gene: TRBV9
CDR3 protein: CASSVGRAAYTF
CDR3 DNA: TGTGCCAGCAGCGTAGGCCGAGCGGCCTACACCTTC

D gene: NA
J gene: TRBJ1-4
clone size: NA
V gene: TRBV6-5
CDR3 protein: CASSVLSGEKLFF
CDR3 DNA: TGTGCCAGCAGCGTGTTGAGCGGGGAAAAACTGTTTTTT

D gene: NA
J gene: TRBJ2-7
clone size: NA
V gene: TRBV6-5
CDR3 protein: CASGRLSYEQYF
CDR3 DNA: TGTGCCAGCGGCAGGTTATCCTACGAGCAGTACTTC

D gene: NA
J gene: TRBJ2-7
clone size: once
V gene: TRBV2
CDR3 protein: CASSEIEEVYEQYF
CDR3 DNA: TGTGCCAGCAGTGAAATAGAGGAAGTTTACGAGCAGTACTTC

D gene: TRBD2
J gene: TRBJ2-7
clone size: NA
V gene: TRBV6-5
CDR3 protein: CASSNERGGPYEQYF
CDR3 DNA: TGTGCCAGCAGCAATGAGCGGGGGGGCCCCTACGAGCAGTACTTC

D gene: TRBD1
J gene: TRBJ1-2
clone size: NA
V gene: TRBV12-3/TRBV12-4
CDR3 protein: CASSPRTGTSNTF
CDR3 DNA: TGTGCCAGCAGTCCCCGGACAGGGACCTCAAACACCTTC

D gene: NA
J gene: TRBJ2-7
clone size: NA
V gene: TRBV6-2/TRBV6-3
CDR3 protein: CASSPSAVSSYEQYF
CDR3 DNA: TGTGCCAGCAGTCCATCAGCGGTTAGCTCCTACGAGCAGTACTTC

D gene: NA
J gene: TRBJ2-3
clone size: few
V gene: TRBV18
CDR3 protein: CASSPPTSADTQYF
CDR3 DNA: TGTGCCAGCTCACCACCGACGTCGGCAGATACGCAGTATTTT

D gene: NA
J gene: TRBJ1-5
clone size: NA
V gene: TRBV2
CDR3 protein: CASRRDSNQPQHF
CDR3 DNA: TGTGCCAGCAGACGGGATAGCAATCAGCCCCAGCATTTT

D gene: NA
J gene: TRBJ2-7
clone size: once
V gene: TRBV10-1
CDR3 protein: CASRGLLEERGMGKYF
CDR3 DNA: TGCGCCAGCAGGGGGCTCTTAGAGGAAAGAGGCATGGGGAAGTACTTC

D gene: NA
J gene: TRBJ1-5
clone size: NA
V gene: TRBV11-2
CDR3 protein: CASSGMGRPQHF
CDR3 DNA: TGTGCCAGCAGCGGCATGGGACGGCCCCAGCATTTT

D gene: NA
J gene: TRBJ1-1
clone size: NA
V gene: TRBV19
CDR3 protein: CASNPAGWPEAFF
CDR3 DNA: TGTGCCAGTAACCCGGCAGGGTGGCCTGAAGCTTTCTTT

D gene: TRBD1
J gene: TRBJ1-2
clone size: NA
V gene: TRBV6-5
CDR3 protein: CASRTGGIEGYGYTF
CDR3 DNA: TGTGCCAGCAGAACAGGGGGCATTGAGGGCTATGGCTACACCTTC

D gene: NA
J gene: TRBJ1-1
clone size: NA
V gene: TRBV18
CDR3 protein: CASSPLRQGNTEAFF
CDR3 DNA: TGTGCCAGCTCACCACTCCGGCAGGGGAACACTGAAGCTTTCTTT

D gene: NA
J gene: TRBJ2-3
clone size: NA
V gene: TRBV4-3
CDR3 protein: CASSQGRADTQYF
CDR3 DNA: TGCGCCAGCAGCCAAGGGCGGGCAGATACGCAGTATTTT

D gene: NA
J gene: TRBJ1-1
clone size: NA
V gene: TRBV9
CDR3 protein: CASSVVPDPTEAFF
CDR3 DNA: TGTGCCAGCAGCGTAGTTCCGGACCCCACTGAAGCTTTCTTT

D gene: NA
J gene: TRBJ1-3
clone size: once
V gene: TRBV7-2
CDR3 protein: CASSLWKGNTIYF
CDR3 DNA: TGTGCCAGCAGCCTCTGGAAAGGAAACACCATATATTTT

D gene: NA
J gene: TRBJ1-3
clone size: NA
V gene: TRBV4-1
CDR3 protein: CASSPPMTTVVSGNTIYF
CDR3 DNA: TGCGCCAGCAGCCCTCCAATGACGACGGTCGTCTCTGGAAACACCATATATTTT

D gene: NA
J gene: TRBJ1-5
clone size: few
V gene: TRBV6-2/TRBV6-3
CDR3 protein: CASSYRGAQHF
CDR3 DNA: TGTGCCAGCAGTTACAGGGGGGCCCAGCATTTT

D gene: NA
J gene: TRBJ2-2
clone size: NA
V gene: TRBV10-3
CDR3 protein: CAISGGPRAGELFF
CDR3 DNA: TGTGCCATCAGTGGCGGGCCTCGGGCCGGGGAGCTGTTTTTT

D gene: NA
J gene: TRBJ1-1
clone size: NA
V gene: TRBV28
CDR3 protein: CASSLGAGSGTEAFF
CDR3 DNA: TGTGCCAGCAGTTTAGGGGCCGGGTCCGGCACTGAAGCTTTCTTT

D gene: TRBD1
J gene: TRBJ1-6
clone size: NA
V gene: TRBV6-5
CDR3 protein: CASSSTGISNSPLHF
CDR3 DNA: TGTGCCAGCAGTTCGACAGGGATAAGTAATTCACCCCTCCACTTT

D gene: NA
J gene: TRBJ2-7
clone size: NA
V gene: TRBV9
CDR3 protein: CASSVEEGRTYEQYF
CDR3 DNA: TGTGCCAGCAGCGTAGAGGAAGGTCGAACCTACGAGCAGTACTTC

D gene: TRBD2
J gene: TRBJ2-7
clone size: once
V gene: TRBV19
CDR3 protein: CASSQLAGGPYEQYF
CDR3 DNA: TGTGCCAGTAGTCAACTAGCGGGGGGGCCTTACGAGCAGTACTTC

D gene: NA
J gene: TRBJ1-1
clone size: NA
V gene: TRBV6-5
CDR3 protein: CASSYSGGKNTEAFF
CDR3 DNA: TGTGCCAGCAGTTACTCGGGGGGGAAGAACACTGAAGCTTTCTTT

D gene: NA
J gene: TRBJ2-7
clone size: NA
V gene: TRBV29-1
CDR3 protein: CSVEGGKTYEQYF
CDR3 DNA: TGCAGCGTTGAAGGAGGGAAGACCTACGAGCAGTACTTC

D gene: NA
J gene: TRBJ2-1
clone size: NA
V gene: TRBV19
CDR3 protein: CASSIDLGNNEQFF
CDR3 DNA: TGTGCCAGTAGTATAGATCTCGGGAACAATGAGCAGTTCTTC

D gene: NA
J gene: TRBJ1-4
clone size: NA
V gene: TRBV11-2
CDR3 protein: CASSGTRGGKLFF
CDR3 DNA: TGTGCCAGCAGCGGTACTCGAGGCGGAAAACTGTTTTTT

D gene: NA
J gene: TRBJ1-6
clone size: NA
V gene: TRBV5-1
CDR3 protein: CASSLSRETNSPLHF
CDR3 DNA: TGCGCCAGCAGCTTGAGTAGGGAAACTAATTCACCCCTCCACTTT

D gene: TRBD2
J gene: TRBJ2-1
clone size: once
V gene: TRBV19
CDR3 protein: CASGRGVYNEQFF
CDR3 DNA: TGTGCCAGTGGGCGGGGGGTCTACAATGAGCAGTTCTTC

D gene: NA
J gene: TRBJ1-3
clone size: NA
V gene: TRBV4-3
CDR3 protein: CASSSATPGGRSGNTIYF
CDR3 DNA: TGCGCCAGCAGCTCAGCGACCCCGGGTGGCAGGTCTGGAAACACCATATATTTT

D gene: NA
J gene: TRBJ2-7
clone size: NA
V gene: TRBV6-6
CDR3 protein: CASSYVSGGDPYEQYF
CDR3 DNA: TGTGCCAGCAGTTACGTCTCCGGGGGCGACCCCTACGAGCAGTACTTC

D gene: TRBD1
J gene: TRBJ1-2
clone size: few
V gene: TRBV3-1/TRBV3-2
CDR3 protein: CASSQAGWDRPYGYTF
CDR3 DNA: TGTGCCAGCAGCCAGGCTGGATGGGACAGACCCTATGGCTACACCTTC

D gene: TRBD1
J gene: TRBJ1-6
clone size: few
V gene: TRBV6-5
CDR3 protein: CASSRQGASSPLHF
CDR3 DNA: TGTGCCAGCAGTCGACAGGGGGCGAGTTCACCCCTCCACTTT